This TCR beta chain was found in a study of CD8+ T cells in alopecia areata. Whole-study context: Each of the treated patients was given oral tofacitinib, 5 to 10 mg twice daily, for moderate-to-severe alopecia areata. Treated patients' severity was scored by percentage of affected scalp area.

Regarding this clone: Its matching antigen is unknown.

Overall study results and limits: Between patients, shared TCR sequences were less clear than in mice. This was possibly due in part to HLA diversity in the patient population.

Germline CDR1 reads SGHVS; CDR2 reads FQNEAQ. This CDR3 contains 15 residues. The V and J ends lost 0 bases and 3 bases respectively, with 11 bases between them. After isolation, RNA underwent reverse transcription to generate cDNA as the sequencing template. This table comes from immunoSEQ multiplex PCR, and its TCRdb copy is limited to in-frame clones, with some not included. This sample carries about 140,000 clones, 75% to 85% of them seen once, and the ten largest clones take 20% to 25%. Described treatment: oral pan-JAK inhibitor, 5-10 mg twice daily. Sequencing used CD8+ T cells sorted from blood, obtained at week 4, from a patient treated with tofacitinib. This clonotype was sampled from a human donor with alopecia areata. The chain couples TRBV7-8 to TRBJ2-5, with D possibly being TRBD2 (5 bases). The CDR3 DNA reads as TGTGCCAGCAGCTTAGCCATCACTAGGGAAGAGACCCAGTACTTC. It encodes CASSLAITREETQYF.